The clone carrying this T cell receptor (beta chain) was detected ten times or more. Its antigen is not known. Uncontrolled infection, other autoimmune disease, pregnancy or lactation barred patients from enrollment. Amplified TCR beta CDR3 regions came from RNA transcripts. The primer set for the first-round RT-PCR of the TCR CDR3 was HTBI. TCRdb itself ran the multiplex PCR reads through MiXCR, one entry per CDR3 protein. The sample lists about 400,000 distinct CDR3 sequences, less than 20% seen once, with roughly 15% in the top ten. The data stem from a study of T cells in Graves' hyperthyroidism and ophthalmopathy. In the study overall: Peripheral blood was acquired at first diagnosis, ahead of any therapy whatsoever. Study-wide findings and caveats: Blood also carried most thyroid clonotypes expanded above 0.001. The model anticipated ophthalmopathy a median around six months pre-onset.

The source material was blood. This clonotype was sampled from a young woman with Graves' hyperthyroidism.

Here the CDR3 reads CASSSVRDTEAFF. DNA for the CDR3: TGTGCCAGCAGTTCCGTCAGGGACACTGAAGCTTTCTTT. The rearrangement joins TRBV5-6 to TRBJ1-1, with TRBD1 as a possible D gene (5 bases). V gave up 5 bases and J gave up 3 bases, with 11 bases separating them. CDR3 length: 13 residues. Per the germline V gene, CDR1 is SGHDT and CDR2 is YYEEEE.